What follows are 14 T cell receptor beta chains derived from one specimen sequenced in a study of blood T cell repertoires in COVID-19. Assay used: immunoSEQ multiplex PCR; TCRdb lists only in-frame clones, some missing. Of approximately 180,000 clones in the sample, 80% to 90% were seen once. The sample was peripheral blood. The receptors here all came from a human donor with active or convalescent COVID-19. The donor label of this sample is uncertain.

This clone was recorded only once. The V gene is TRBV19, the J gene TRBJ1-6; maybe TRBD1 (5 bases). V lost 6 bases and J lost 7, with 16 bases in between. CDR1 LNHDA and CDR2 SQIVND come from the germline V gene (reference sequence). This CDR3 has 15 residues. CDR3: CASRPGQGLNSPLHF. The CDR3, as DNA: TGTGCCAGTAGACCAGGTCAGGGACTCAATTCACCCCTCCACTTT.

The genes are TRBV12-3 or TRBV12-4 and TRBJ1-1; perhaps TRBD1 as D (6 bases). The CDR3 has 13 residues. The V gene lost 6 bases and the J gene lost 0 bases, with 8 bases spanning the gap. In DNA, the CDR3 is TGTGCCAGCAGACGACAGGTGAACACTGAAGCTTTCTTT. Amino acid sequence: CASRRQVNTEAFF.

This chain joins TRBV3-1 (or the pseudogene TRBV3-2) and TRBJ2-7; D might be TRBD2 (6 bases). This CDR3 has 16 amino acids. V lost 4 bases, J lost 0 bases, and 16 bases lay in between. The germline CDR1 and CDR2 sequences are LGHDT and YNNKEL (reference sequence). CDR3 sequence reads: CASSRFLGGISYEQYF. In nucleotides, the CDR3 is TGTGCCAGCAGCCGTTTTTTGGGCGGGATCTCCTACGAGCAGTACTTC.

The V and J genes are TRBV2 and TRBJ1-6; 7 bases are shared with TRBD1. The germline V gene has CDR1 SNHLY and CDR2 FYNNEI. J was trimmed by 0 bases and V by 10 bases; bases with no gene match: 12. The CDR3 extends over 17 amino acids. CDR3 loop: CATSLGDRASYNSPLHF. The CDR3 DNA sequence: TGTGCCACCTCCCTCGGTGACAGGGCCTCCTATAATTCACCCCTCCACTTT.

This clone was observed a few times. The CDR3 DNA follows: TGTGCCAGCAGCGCCCTCCGGGGAGGCGGAAACACCATATATTTT. The encoded protein is CASSALRGGGNTIYF. The chain recombines TRBV3-1 (or the pseudogene TRBV3-2) with TRBJ1-3, with D hard to call. V was pared by 5 bases and J by 4 bases, with 15 bases between. From germline, CDR1 is LGHDT and CDR2 YNNKEL (reference sequence). The CDR3 consists of 15 residues.

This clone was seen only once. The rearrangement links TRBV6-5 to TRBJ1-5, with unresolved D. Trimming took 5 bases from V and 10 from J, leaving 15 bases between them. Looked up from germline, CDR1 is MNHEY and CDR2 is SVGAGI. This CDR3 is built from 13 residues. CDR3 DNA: TGTGCCAGCAGTATACTCCGATCGCGTCCCCAGCATTTT. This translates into CASSILRSRPQHF.

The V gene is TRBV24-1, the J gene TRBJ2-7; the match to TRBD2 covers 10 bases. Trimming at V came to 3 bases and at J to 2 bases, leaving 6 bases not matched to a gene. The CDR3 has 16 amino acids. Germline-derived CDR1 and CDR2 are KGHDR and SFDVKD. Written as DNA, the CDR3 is TGTGCCACCAGTGATCCTAGCGGGAGCGGTACCTACGAGCAGTACTTC. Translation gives CATSDPSGSGTYEQYF.

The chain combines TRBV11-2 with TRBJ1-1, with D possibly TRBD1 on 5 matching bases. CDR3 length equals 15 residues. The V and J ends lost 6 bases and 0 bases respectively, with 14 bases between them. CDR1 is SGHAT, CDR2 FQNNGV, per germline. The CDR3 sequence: CASRQAAGMNTEAFF. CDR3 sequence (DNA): TGTGCCAGCAGACAAGCTGCAGGGATGAACACTGAAGCTTTCTTT.

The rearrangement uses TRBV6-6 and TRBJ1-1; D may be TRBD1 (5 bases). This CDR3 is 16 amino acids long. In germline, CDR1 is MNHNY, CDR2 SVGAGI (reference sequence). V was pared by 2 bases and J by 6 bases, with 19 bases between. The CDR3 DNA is TGTGCCAGCAGTTACGCCCTCGGAACAGGCGTCTCTGAAGCTTTCTTT. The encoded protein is CASSYALGTGVSEAFF.

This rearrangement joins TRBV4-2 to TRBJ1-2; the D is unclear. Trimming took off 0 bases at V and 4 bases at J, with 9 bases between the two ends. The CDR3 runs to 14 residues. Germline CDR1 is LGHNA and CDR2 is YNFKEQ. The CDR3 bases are TGTGCCAGCAGCCAAGATAACCGGGGCTATGGCTACACCTTC. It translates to CASSQDNRGYGYTF.

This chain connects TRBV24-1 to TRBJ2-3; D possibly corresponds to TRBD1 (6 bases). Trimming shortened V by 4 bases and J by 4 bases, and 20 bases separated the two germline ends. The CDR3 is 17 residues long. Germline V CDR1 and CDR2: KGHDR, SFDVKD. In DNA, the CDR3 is TGTGCCACCAGTGACTCACTACAGGGCCATCAGGCAGATACGCAGTATTTT. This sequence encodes CATSDSLQGHQADTQYF.

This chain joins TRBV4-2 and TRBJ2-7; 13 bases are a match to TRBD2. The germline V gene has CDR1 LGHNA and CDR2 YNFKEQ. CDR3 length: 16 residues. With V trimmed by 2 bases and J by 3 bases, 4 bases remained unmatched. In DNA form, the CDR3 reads TGTGCCAGCAGCCAAACTAGCGGGGGGGCGGTCTACGAGCAGTACTTC. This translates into CASSQTSGGAVYEQYF.

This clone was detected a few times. CDR3 amino acids: CASSAGTASTDTQYF. The CDR3 nucleotides are TGTGCCAGCAGCGCCGGGACAGCTAGCACAGATACGCAGTATTTT. The J gene is TRBJ2-3, the V gene TRBV2; 7 bases fit TRBD1. CDR3 length equals 15 residues. Losses at the gene ends were 6 bases for V and 0 bases for J; bases not matched to a gene: 6. Germline V gene lookup returns CDR1 SNHLY and CDR2 FYNNEI.

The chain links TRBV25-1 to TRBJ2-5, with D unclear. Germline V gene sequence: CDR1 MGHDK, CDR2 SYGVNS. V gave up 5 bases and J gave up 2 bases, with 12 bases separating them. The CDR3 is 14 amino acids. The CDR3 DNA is TGTGCCAGCAGTTTCCCGGCGACTCAAGAGACCCAGTACTTC. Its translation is CASSFPATQETQYF. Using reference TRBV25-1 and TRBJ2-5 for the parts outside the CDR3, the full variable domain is EADIYQTPRYLVIGTGKKITLECSQTMGHDKMYWYQQDPGMELHLIHYSYGVNSTEKGDLSSESTVSRIRTEHFPLTLESARPSHTSQYLCASSFPATQETQYFGPGTRLLVL.